Here is one T cell receptor beta chain with its context. Its antigen is undetermined. The data were obtained in a study of cytomegalovirus exposure and HLA in healthy donors. Study-wide points: The later analysis indicated that the majority of CMV-associated TCR beta chains appeared HLA-restricted. Presence/absence analyses assumed roughly uniform sequencing depth across donors, which may not hold.

The CDR3 spans 14 residues. CDR1 is SEHNR and CDR2 is FQNEAQ in the germline V gene (reference sequence). V lost 5 bases and J lost 2; bases outside the gene matches: 3. With 60 Vbeta and 13 Jbeta primers, the PCR was carried out. The table came from immunoSEQ multiplex PCR; TCRdb's copy has only in-frame clones and leaves some out. The repertoire includes about 190,000 clones, approximately 85% of them detected once, and less than 0.85% sits in the top ten. Sequencing used PBMCs. This rearrangement joins TRBV7-9 to TRBJ1-3, with 7 nucleotides matching TRBD1. The receptor was isolated from a young woman in good health and CMV-seronegative. The CDR3 sequence is CASSPGGPGNTIYF. CDR3 in DNA: TGTGCCAGCAGCCCAGGGGGTCCTGGAAACACCATATATTTT.